This T cell receptor (beta chain) stems from a study of cytomegalovirus exposure and HLA in healthy donors. Study-level results: An apparent linkage of common viral pathogens to several of the most significant clusters emerged in a later analysis. In a later analysis, TCR beta V- and J-gene trimming showed a link to a missense DCLRE1C variant.

About this clone itself: The antigen remains undetermined.

Primers: 60 Vbeta forward and 13 Jbeta reverse. Sequencing was performed with immunoSEQ multiplex PCR; in TCRdb, only in-frame clones are kept and a portion is missing. Among approximately 160,000 clones, roughly four fifths were seen once, and the ten largest hold approximately 1%. V dropped 1 base and J dropped 7 bases, with 16 bases sitting between them. The CDR3 is 16 amino acids. From germline, CDR1 is LNHDA and CDR2 SQIVND (reference sequence). Sequenced input: PBMCs. The sequence came from a girl aged 2 to 9 in good health and CMV-seropositive. The chain employs TRBV19 and TRBJ2-2; D is unresolved. The CDR3 here is CASSIGWANQGGELFF. CDR3 sequence (DNA): TGTGCCAGTAGTATAGGGTGGGCTAATCAAGGCGGGGAGCTGTTTTTT.